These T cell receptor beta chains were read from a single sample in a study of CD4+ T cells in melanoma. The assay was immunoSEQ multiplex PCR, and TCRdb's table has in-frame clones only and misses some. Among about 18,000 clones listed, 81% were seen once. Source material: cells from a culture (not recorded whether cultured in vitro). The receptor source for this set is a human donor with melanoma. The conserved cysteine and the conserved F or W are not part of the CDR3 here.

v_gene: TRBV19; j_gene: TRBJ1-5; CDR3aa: ASSIGHRPHQPQH
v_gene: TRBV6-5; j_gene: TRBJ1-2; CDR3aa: ASSSDRTYGYT
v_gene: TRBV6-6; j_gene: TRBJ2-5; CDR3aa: ASTALGGTQY
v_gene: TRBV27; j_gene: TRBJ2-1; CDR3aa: ASSFRTYNEQF
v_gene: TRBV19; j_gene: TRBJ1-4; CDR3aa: ASGDRGGEKLF
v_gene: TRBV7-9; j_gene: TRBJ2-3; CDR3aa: ASSFLLAGEADTQY
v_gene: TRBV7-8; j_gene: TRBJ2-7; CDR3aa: ASSSPLRQSTYEQY
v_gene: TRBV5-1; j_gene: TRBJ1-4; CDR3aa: ASSLSSPRDEKLF
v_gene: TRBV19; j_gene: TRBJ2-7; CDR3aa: ASSSGQGGSYEQY
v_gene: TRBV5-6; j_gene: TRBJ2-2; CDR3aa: ASSPFLGGTGELF
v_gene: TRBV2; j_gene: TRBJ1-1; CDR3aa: ASSEDPGGWAEAF
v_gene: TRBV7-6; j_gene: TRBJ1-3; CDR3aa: ASSYYYDGSTIY
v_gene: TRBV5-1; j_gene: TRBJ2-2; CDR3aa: ASSTRTGYTGELF
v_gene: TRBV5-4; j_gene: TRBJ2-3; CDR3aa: ASTLMTSADTQY
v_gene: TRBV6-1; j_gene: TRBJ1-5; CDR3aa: ASSGLGAGQGNSNQPQH
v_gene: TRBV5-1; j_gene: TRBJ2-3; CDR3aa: ASSYGASGADTQY
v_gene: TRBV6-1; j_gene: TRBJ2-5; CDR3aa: ASSSGSAGETQY
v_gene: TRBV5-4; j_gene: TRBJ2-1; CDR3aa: ASSPSVMRVNEQF
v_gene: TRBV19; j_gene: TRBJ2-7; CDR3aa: ASSMQDISYEQY
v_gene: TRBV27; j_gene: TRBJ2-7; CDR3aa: ASKGRQGSYEQY
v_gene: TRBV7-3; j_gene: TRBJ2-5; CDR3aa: ASSLSAQSGETQY
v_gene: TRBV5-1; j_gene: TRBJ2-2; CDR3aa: ASSLVQRNTGELF
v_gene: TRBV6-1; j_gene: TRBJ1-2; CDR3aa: ASSESAGYYGYT
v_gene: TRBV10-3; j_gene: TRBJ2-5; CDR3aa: AISESSGGAETQY
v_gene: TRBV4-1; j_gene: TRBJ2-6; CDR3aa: ASSQGAVPGKVLSGANVLT
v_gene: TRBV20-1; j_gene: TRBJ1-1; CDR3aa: SASGGVGAF
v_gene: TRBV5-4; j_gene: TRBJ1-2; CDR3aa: ASSLEQGRSYGYT
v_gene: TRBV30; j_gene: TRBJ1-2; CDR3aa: AGGGGFRYT